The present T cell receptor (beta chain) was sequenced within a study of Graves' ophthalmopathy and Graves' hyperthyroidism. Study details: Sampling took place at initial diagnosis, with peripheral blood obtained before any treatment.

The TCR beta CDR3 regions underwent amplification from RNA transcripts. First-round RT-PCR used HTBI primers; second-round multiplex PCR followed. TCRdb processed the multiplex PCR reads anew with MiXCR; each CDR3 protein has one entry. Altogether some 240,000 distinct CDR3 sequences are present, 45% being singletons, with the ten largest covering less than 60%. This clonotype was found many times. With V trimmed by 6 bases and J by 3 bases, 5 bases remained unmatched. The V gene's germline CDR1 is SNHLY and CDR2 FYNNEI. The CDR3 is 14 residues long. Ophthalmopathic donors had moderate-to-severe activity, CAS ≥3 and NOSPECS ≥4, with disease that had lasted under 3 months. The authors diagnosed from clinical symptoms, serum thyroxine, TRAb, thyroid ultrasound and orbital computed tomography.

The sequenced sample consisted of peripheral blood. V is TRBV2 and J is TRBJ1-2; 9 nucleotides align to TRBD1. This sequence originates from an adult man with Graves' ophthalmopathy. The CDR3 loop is CASSGTGKDYGYTF. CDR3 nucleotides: TGTGCCAGCAGCGGGACAGGGAAGGACTATGGCTACACCTTC.